This is a list of T cell receptor beta chains from one sample in a study of shared clonotypes between healthy human individuals. The assay was immunoSEQ multiplex PCR, and TCRdb's table has in-frame clones only and misses some. The sample shows hundreds of thousands of clones, roughly 96% of them seen only once. The sequencing input was naive CD8+ T cells sorted from blood. All receptors derive from a woman in her 30s in good health. Each CDR3 is given with its conserved first and last residue. D genes are given only for firm matches. Clone size is stated in some rows and not others, as once, few, many or a class when expanded.

J,size,V,D,CDR3,DNA
TRBJ1-5,-,TRBV2,-,CASSELSGNQPQHF,TGTGCCAGCAGTGAATTGTCCGGCAATCAGCCCCAGCATTTT
TRBJ2-5,-,TRBV5-6,-,CASSPGAGTETQYF,TGTGCCAGCAGTCCTGGGGCAGGGACGGAGACCCAGTACTTC
TRBJ1-2,-,TRBV11-2,-,CASSLGPAGSVLEGYTF,TGTGCCAGCAGCTTAGGACCGGCAGGGAGTGTATTGGAGGGCTACACCTTC
TRBJ2-1,-,TRBV7-8,-,CASSFSGVEQFF,TGTGCCAGCAGCTTTTCCGGGGTTGAGCAGTTCTTC
TRBJ1-4,once,TRBV28,-,CASSLGVVGNEKLFF,TGTGCCAGCAGTTTGGGGGTCGTGGGGAATGAAAAACTGTTTTTT
TRBJ2-7,once,TRBV11-2,-,CASSSLRTAANYEQYF,TGTGCCAGCAGCTCACTGAGGACAGCAGCCAACTACGAGCAGTACTTC
TRBJ2-1,-,TRBV4-3,-,CASRVNNEQFF,TGCGCCAGCAGGGTGAACAATGAGCAGTTCTTC
TRBJ2-5,-,TRBV27,TRBD1,CASSSNRGRLQETQYF,TGTGCCAGCAGTTCAAACAGGGGGAGGCTCCAAGAGACCCAGTACTTC
TRBJ2-7,-,TRBV29-1,-,CSVSGLNSYEQYF,TGCAGCGTCTCGGGACTGAACTCCTACGAGCAGTACTTC
TRBJ2-3,-,TRBV5-1,TRBD2,CASSINSGSTDTQYF,TGCGCCAGCAGCATTAATAGCGGGAGCACAGATACGCAGTATTTT
TRBJ1-4,-,TRBV19,-,CASTPHGGHREKLFF,TGTGCCAGTACCCCACATGGGGGTCACCGTGAAAAACTGTTTTTT
TRBJ2-1,-,TRBV19,TRBD2,CASSAWALSGSSYNEQFF,TGTGCCAGTAGCGCGTGGGCCCTTAGCGGGAGCTCCTACAATGAGCAGTTCTTC
TRBJ1-5,-,TRBV27,-,CASSLDSNQPQHF,TGTGCCAGCAGTTTAGATAGCAATCAGCCCCAGCATTTT
TRBJ1-5,-,TRBV28,-,CASSKTVFLDQPQHF,TGTGCCAGCAGTAAAACAGTCTTTTTGGACCAGCCCCAGCATTTT
TRBJ2-5,-,TRBV11-2,-,CASSLVFYQETQYF,TGTGCCAGCAGCTTAGTATTTTACCAAGAGACCCAGTACTTC
TRBJ1-2,-,TRBV7-9,-,CASSLVGLDYGYTF,TGTGCCAGCAGCTTAGTCGGTTTAGACTATGGCTACACCTTC
TRBJ2-7,-,TRBV28,-,CASSFSRGSYEQYF,TGTGCCAGCAGTTTTAGCCGGGGCTCCTACGAGCAGTACTTC
TRBJ2-4,-,TRBV27,-,CASSLRLGVAKNIQYF,TGTGCCAGCAGTTTAAGACTCGGGGTGGCCAAAAACATTCAGTACTTC
TRBJ2-7,-,TRBV11-2,-,CASSLVADEQYF,TGTGCCAGCAGCTTAGTAGCGGACGAGCAGTACTTC
TRBJ2-4,-,TRBV20-1,TRBD2,CSGGEGNIQYF,TGCAGCGGGGGGGAGGGAAACATTCAGTACTTC
TRBJ2-7,-,TRBV11-2,TRBD2,CASSSGGLLRYEQYF,TGTGCCAGCAGCTCCGGGGGACTACTCCGGTACGAGCAGTACTTC
TRBJ1-5,-,TRBV28,-,CASSLFGNQPQHF,TGTGCCAGCAGTTTATTCGGCAATCAGCCCCAGCATTTT